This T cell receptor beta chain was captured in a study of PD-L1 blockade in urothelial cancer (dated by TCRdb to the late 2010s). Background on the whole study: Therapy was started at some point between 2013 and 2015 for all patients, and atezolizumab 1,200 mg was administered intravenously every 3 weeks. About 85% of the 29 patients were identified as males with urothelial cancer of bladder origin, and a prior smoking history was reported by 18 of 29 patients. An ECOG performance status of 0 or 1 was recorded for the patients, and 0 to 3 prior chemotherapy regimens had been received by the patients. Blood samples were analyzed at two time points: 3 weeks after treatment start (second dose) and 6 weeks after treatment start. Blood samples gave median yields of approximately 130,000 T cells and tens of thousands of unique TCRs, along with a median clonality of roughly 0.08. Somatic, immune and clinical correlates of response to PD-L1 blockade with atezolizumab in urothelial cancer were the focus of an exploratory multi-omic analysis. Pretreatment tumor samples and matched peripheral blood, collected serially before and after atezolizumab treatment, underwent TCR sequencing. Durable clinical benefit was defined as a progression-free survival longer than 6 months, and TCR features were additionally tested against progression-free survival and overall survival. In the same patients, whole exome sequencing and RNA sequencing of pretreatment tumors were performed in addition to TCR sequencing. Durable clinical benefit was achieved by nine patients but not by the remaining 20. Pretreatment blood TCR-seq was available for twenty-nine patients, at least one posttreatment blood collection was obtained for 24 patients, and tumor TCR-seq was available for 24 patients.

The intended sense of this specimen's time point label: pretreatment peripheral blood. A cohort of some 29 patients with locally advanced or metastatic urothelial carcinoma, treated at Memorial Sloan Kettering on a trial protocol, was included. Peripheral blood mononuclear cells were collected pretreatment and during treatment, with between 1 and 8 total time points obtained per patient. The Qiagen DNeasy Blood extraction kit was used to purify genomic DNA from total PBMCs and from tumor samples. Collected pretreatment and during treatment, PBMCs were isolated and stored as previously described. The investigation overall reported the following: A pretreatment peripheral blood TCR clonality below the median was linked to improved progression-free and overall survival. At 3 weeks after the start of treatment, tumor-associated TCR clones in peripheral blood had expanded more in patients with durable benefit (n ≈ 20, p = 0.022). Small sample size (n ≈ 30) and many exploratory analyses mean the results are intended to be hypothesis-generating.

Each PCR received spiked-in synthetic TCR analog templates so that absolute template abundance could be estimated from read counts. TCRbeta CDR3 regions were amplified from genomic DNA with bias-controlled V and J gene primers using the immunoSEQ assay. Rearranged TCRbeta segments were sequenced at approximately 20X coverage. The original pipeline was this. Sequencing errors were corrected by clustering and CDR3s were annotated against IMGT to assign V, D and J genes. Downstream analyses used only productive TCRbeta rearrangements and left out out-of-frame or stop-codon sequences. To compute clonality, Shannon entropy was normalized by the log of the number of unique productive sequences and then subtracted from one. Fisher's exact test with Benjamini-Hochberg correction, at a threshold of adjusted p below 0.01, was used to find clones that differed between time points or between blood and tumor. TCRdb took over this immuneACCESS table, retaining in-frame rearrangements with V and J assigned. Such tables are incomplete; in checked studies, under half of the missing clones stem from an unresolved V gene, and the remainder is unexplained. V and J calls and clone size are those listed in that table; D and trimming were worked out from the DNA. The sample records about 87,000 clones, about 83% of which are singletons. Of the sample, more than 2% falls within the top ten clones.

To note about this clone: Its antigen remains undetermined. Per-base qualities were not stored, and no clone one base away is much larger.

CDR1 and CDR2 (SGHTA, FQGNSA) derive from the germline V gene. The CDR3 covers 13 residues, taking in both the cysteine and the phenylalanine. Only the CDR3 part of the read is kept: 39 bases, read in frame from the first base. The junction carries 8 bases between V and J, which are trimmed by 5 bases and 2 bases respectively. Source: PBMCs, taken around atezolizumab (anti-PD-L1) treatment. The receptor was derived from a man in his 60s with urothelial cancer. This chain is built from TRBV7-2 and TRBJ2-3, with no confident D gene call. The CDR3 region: CASSVSITDTQYF. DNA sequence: TGTGCCAGCAGCGTTTCTATCACAGATACGCAGTATTTT.